One and the same sample provided the 23 T cell receptor beta chains below, sequenced in a study of naive and memory T cell subsets. The beta constant-region primer was an equimolar mix of two oligonucleotides covering TRBC1 and TRBC2. TCRdb re-analysed the UMI-ligation and nested PCR reads in MiXCR, keeping a single row per CDR3 protein. The table records about 150,000 distinct CDR3 sequences, approximately 15% of them present only once. The sample comprised naive CD4+ T cells from blood. Source of these receptors: a human donor in good health.

This clonotype has a handful of counts. The chain employs TRBV30 and TRBJ1-6; 10 bases are a match to TRBD1. CDR1 is GTSNPN, CDR2 SVGIG, per germline (reference sequence). The ends lost 5 bases at V and 7 bases at J; junction bases unmatched: 8. This CDR3 comprises 15 residues. The CDR3 DNA reads TGTGCCTGGGGTTTTTCGACAGGGGGCAATTCACCCCTCCACTTT. Protein: CAWGFSTGGNSPLHF. The full variable domain, its missing parts supplied by reference TRBV30 and TRBJ1-6, is SQTIHQWPATLVQPVGSPLSLECTVEGTSNPNLYWYRQAAGRGLQLLFYSVGIGQISSEVPQNLSASRPQDRQFILSSKKLLLSDSGFYLCAWGFSTGGNSPLHFGNGTRLTVT.

The V call is TRBV28, the J call TRBJ2-7, with a tentative D call TRBD2 (6 bases). CDR3 length: 16 residues. V lost 6 bases and J 3 bases, leaving 21 bases between the germline ends. CDR1 is MDHEN, CDR2 SYDVKM, per germline. The CDR3 region has the DNA TGTGCCAGCAGAACGAAAGGGCTAGCGAAGGGCTACGAGCAGTACTTC. It translates to CASRTKGLAKGYEQYF.

The rearrangement links TRBV6-5 to TRBJ2-5, with TRBD2 identical over 7 bases. The CDR3 is 15 residues long. The V gene end was trimmed by 2 bases and the J gene end by 5 bases; junction bases not matched to a gene: 8. CDR1 and CDR2 (germline): MNHEY, SVGAGI. Written as DNA, the CDR3 is TGTGCCAGCAGTTACCGATCCGGGGGGAAGGAGACCCAGTACTTC. It yields the protein CASSYRSGGKETQYF.

The chain recombines TRBV12-5 with TRBJ2-7; D unclear. Trimming left V 6 bases short and J 1 base short, with 13 bases between. This CDR3 has 14 amino acids. Per the germline V gene, CDR1 is LGHNT and CDR2 is FRNRAP. CDR3 in DNA: TGTGCTAGTGGCTCCCTTCTACCTTCCTACGAGCAGTACTTC. Translating gives CASGSLLPSYEQYF.

This chain links TRBV15 with TRBJ2-7, with 10 bases that match TRBD1. The CDR3 has 15 residues. CDR1 and CDR2 (germline): LNHNV, YYDKDF (reference sequence). The trim removed 2 bases at V and 5 bases at J, leaving 6 bases unmatched. The CDR3 region has the DNA TGTGCCACCAGCAGACCGGGACAGGGGTACCACGAGCAGTACTTC. Protein: CATSRPGQGYHEQYF.

This clonotype was observed a few times. V usage is TRBV20-1 and J usage is TRBJ2-3; 10 bases map to TRBD2. The length of the CDR3 is 16 residues. The germline CDR1 and CDR2 sequences are DFQATT and SNEGSKA (reference sequence). V lost 0 bases, J lost 1 base, and 4 bases stayed unmatched. The CDR3, as DNA: TGCAGTGCTAGAGATTTAGGACTAGCGGGCACAGATACGCAGTATTTT. Its protein is CSARDLGLAGTDTQYF.

The sample holds a few counts of this clonotype. The V call is TRBV19, the J call TRBJ1-1; D remains ambiguous. Trimming stripped 3 bases from V and 3 bases from J, with 14 bases between. Germline CDR1 reads LNHDA; CDR2 reads SQIVND (reference sequence). This CDR3 comprises 15 residues. The CDR3 DNA reads as TGTGCCAGTAGTATTGACGGGCGCGGGGACACTGAAGCTTTCTTT. This encodes CASSIDGRGDTEAFF.

This clonotype was observed a handful of times. The CDR3 coding sequence is TGCAGTGCTAGAAAGGCCGGGACAGCTATAAACACTGAAGCTTTCTTT. It specifies CSARKAGTAINTEAFF. J is TRBJ1-1 and V is TRBV20-1; 7 bases agree with TRBD1. This CDR3 is 16 amino acids long. Germline CDR1 reads DFQATT; CDR2 reads SNEGSKA (reference sequence). With V trimmed by 2 bases and J by 2 bases, 11 bases remained unmatched.

This clonotype showed up just a few times. The chain has TRBV29-1 and TRBJ2-7; D is unresolved. Germline V gene sequence: CDR1 SQVTM, CDR2 ANQGSEA. Trimming pared 7 bases from V and 5 bases from J, leaving 12 bases between. The CDR3 length is 11 residues. The CDR3: CSASYSDEQYF. The CDR3 nucleotides are TGCAGCGCCTCATACAGTGACGAGCAGTACTTC.

This clonotype was seen a few times. The V call is TRBV24-1, the J call TRBJ2-1, with 13 bases matching TRBD2. Germline CDR1 is KGHDR and CDR2 is SFDVKD. V gave up 4 bases and J gave up 6 bases; unmatched junction bases: 5. This CDR3 is 16 amino acids long. The CDR3 DNA is TGTGCCACCAGTGAAGCCGGGACTAGCGGGACCAATGAGCAGTTCTTC. Translated, it gives CATSEAGTSGTNEQFF.

V and J are TRBV6-5 and TRBJ2-3; 14 bases align to TRBD2. Germline CDR1 is MNHEY and CDR2 is SVGAGI. V was clipped by 7 bases and J by 5 bases; unmatched bases: 8. This CDR3 spans 16 amino acids. The CDR3 DNA is TGTGCCAGCATGCTGCCAGGGACTAGCGGGAGAGATACGCAGTATTTT. It is translated as CASMLPGTSGRDTQYF.

This clonotype was found a few times. CDR3 sequence: CASRRVRGETEAFF. The CDR3, as DNA: TGTGCCAGCAGGAGAGTCCGGGGTGAAACTGAAGCTTTCTTT. The chain links TRBV2 to TRBJ1-1; no firm D call. The CDR3 totals 14 residues. V lost 6 bases, J lost 5 bases, and 16 bases lay in between. The germline CDR1 and CDR2 sequences are SNHLY and FYNNEI. Full variable domain (remainder filled in from reference TRBV2 and TRBJ1-1): EPEVTQTPSHQVTQMGQEVILRCVPISNHLYFYWYRQILGQKVEFLVSFYNNEISEKSEIFDDQFSVERPDGSNFTLKIRSTKLEDSAMYFCASRRVRGETEAFFGQGTRLTVV.

This clonotype was counted a few times. V gene TRBV4-1 combines with J gene TRBJ2-7; perhaps D is TRBD1 or TRBD2 (5 bases each). The CDR3 is 14 residues long. CDR1 is MGHRA, CDR2 YSYEKL, per germline. Between the trimmed V and J ends, which lost 1 base and 12 bases, there was a span of 19 bases. The CDR3 DNA reads TGCGCCAGCAGCCAAGTAGGGTTAACGGGACCTTCGTACTTC. The encoded protein is CASSQVGLTGPSYF.

This clonotype was counted only a few times. This chain links TRBV5-5 with TRBJ1-1; 9 positions agree with TRBD1. Trimming took 5 bases from V and 5 from J; bases not matched to a gene: 10. Per the germline V gene, CDR1 is SGHKS and CDR2 is YYEKEE (reference sequence). The CDR3 covers 15 residues. The DNA for the CDR3 is TGTGCCAGCAGTCAAACACAGGGGGCGCGAACTGAAGCTTTCTTT. It specifies CASSQTQGARTEAFF. Combining the CDR3 with reference TRBV5-5 and TRBJ1-1 gives the whole variable domain DAGVTQSPTHLIKTRGQQVTLRCSPISGHKSVSWYQQVLGQGPQFIFQYYEKEERGRGNFPDRFSARQFPNYSSELNVNALLLGDSALYLCASSQTQGARTEAFFGQGTRLTVV.

The chain carries TRBV6-1 and TRBJ1-2; no clear D. The V end was cut by 3 bases, the J end by 2 bases, with 13 bases between. There are 15 residues in the CDR3. Germline lookup yields CDR1 MNHNS and CDR2 SASEGT. Written as DNA, the CDR3 is TGTGCCAGCAGTGATAACGCCCGACGGAACTATGGCTACACCTTC. Residues: CASSDNARRNYGYTF.

The chain is built from TRBV27 and TRBJ2-5, with D perhaps matching TRBD1 (5 bases). Germline CDR1 MNHEY, CDR2 SMNVEV (reference sequence). The germline V and J ends were trimmed by 4 bases and 5 bases, with 14 bases remaining between them. This CDR3 comprises 14 residues. The CDR3: CASSSSRVVETQYF. In nucleotides, the CDR3 is TGTGCCAGCAGTTCCTCCAGGGTAGTGGAGACCCAGTACTTC.

This clonotype was observed a few times. The CDR3 here is CASSNLGTYQPQHF. CDR3 DNA sequence: TGTGCCAGCTCCAATTTGGGGACTTATCAGCCCCAGCATTTT. The rearrangement links TRBV2 to TRBJ1-5, with D maybe TRBD1 (5 bases). The germline V gene encodes CDR1 SNHLY and CDR2 FYNNEI. V was cut by 8 bases and J by 5 bases, with 16 bases left in between. This CDR3 is 14 amino acids long.

This clonotype has just a few counts. J is TRBJ2-7 and V is TRBV5-1, with D possibly matching TRBD2 (6 bases). Trimming removed 4 bases at V and 3 bases at J, with 8 bases between. Germline V gene sequence: CDR1 SGHRS, CDR2 YFSETQ. The CDR3 runs to 12 residues. For the CDR3, the DNA is TGCGCCAGCAGCCGCGGGAACTACGAGCAGTACTTC. It is translated as CASSRGNYEQYF. The full variable domain, completed using reference TRBV5-1 and TRBJ2-7, is KAGVTQTPRYLIKTRGQQVTLSCSPISGHRSVSWYQQTPGQGLQFLFEYFSETQRNKGNFPGRFSGRQFSNSRSEMNVSTLELGDSALYLCASSRGNYEQYFGPGTRLTVT.

The chain links TRBV10-1 to TRBJ2-2; 14 bases fit TRBD2. Germline V gives CDR1 WNHNN, CDR2 SYGVQD (reference sequence). The CDR3 has 17 residues. With 8 bases clipped from V and 1 base from J, the junction kept 6 bases outside the gene matches. The CDR3 nucleotides are TGCGCCAGCTCGGGACTAGCGGGAGAAGAGAACACCGGGGAGCTGTTTTTT. Translation: CASSGLAGEENTGELFF.

This chain links TRBV20-1 with TRBJ1-5; 7 positions match TRBD1. The V gene's germline CDR1 is DFQATT and CDR2 SNEGSKA (reference sequence). The V gene end was trimmed by 6 bases and the J gene end by 0 bases; junction bases not matched to a gene: 17. The CDR3 has 18 amino acids. CDR3 loop: CSADSTRDSSNSNQPQHF. Here the CDR3 DNA reads TGCAGTGCCGATTCCACCCGGGACAGCTCGAATAGCAATCAGCCCCAGCATTTT.

Only a few counts were recorded for this clonotype. The chain combines TRBV4-2 with TRBJ2-7, with 8 nucleotides matching TRBD2. Germline loops: CDR1 LGHNA, CDR2 YNFKEQ. CDR3 size: 18 residues. V gave up 1 base and J gave up 6 bases; unmatched junction bases: 17. As DNA, the CDR3 is TGTGCCAGCAGCCAAGGGAGTTTCGGCGGGGTAGCGGGGCGCGAGCAGTACTTC. Translation gives CASSQGSFGGVAGREQYF.

V and J are TRBV6-1 and TRBJ2-2; the match to TRBD2 covers 10 bases. The CDR3 length is 17 residues. V lost 1 base, J lost 7 bases, and 9 bases stayed unmatched. In germline, CDR1 is MNHNS, CDR2 SASEGT. The CDR3 region has the DNA TGTGCCAGCAGTGAAGACCCACTAGCGGGACAAGTCGGGGAGCTGTTTTTT. Amino acids: CASSEDPLAGQVGELFF.

The rearrangement uses TRBV9 and TRBJ1-1, with D perhaps matching TRBD1 (5 bases). The V gene lost 4 bases and the J gene lost 1 base, with 11 bases spanning the gap. The germline V gene encodes CDR1 SGDLS and CDR2 YYNGEE. The CDR3 consists of 14 residues. The CDR3 loop is CASSINQGNTEAFF. Here the CDR3 DNA reads TGTGCCAGCAGCATCAACCAGGGGAACACTGAAGCTTTCTTT.